This T cell receptor (beta chain) was profiled in a study of CD8+ T cells in alopecia areata. Study-wide background: The study gave treated patients oral tofacitinib at 5 to 10 mg twice daily. The study gave tofacitinib for 6 to 18 months, then 6 months off drug. General study points: Researchers say the link of baseline CD8+ expansion to response remains uncertain, with one nonresponder. For lesional scalp, especially alopecia totalis/universalis, clonality was higher than in normal scalp.

Concerning this clone itself: Its target is unknown.

The V and J ends lost 3 bases and 4 bases, in that order; junction bases with no gene match: 7. Germline values: CDR1 SGHAT, CDR2 FQNNGV. The CDR3 is made up of 15 amino acids. Treatment described: oral pan-JAK inhibitor, 5-10 mg twice daily. Investigators isolated RNA and reverse transcribed it into cDNA to act as the sequencing template. Clones were read by immunoSEQ multiplex PCR, and TCRdb kept only the in-frame ones, dropping some. The table lists 100,000 or so clones, around 60% of them singletons. The starting material was CD8+ T cells sorted from blood, obtained at approximately week 56, from a patient treated with tofacitinib. This sequence originates from a human donor with alopecia areata. The chain has TRBV11-2 and TRBJ2-7, with 9 bases matching TRBD1. CDR3 sequence: CASSFGQGIRYEQYF. CDR3 in DNA: TGTGCCAGCAGCTTCGGACAGGGGATTAGGTACGAGCAGTACTTC.